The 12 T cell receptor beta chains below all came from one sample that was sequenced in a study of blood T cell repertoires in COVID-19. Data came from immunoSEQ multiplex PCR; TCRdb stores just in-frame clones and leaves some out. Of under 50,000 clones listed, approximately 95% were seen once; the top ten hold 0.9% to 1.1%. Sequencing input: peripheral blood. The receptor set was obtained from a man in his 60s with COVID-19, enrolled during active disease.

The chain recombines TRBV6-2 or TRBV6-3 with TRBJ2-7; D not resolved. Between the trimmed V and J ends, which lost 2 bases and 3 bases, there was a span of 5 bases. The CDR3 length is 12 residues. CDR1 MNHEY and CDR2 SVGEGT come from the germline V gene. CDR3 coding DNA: TGTGCCAGCAGTTACCGGGTCTACGAGCAGTACTTC. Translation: CASSYRVYEQYF.

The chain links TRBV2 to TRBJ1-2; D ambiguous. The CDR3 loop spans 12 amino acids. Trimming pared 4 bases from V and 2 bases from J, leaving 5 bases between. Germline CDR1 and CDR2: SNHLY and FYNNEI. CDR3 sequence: CASSGQNYGYTF. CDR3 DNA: TGTGCCAGCAGTGGACAAAACTATGGCTACACCTTC.

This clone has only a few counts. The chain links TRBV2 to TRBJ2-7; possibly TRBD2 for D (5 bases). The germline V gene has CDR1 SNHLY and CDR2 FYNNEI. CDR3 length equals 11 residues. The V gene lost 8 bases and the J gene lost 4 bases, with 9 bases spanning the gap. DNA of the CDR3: TGTGCCAGCGGAACGGGATACGAGCAGTACTTC. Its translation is CASGTGYEQYF.

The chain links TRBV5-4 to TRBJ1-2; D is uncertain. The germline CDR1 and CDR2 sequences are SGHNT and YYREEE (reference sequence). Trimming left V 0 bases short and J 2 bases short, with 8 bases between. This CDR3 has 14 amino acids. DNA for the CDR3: TGTGCCAGCAGCTTGGGGAGGGAAAACTATGGCTACACCTTC. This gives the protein CASSLGRENYGYTF.

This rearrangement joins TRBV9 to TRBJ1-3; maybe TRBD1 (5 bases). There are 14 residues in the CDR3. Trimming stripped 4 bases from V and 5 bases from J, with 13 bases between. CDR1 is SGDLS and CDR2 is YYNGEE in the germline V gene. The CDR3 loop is CASSLGGARNTIYF. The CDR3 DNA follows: TGTGCCAGCAGCTTAGGTGGGGCTAGAAACACCATATATTTT.

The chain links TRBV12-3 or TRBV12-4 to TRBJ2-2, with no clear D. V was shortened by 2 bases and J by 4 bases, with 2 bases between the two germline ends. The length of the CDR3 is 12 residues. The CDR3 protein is CASSLLTGELFF. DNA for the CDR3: TGTGCCAGCAGTTTACTCACCGGGGAGCTGTTTTTT.

For the CDR3, the DNA is TGTGCCAGTAGGTCGGGTGCAACTAATGAAAAACTGTTTTTT. Translation: CASRSGATNEKLFF. V and J are TRBV19 and TRBJ1-4; no clear D. Germline loops: CDR1 LNHDA, CDR2 SQIVND (reference sequence). This CDR3 is built from 14 residues. Trimming stripped 6 bases from V and 0 bases from J, with 8 bases between.

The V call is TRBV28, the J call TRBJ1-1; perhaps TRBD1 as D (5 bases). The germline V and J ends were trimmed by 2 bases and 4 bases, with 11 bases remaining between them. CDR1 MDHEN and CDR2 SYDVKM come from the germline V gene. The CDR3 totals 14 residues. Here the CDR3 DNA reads TGTGCCAGCAGTTTAGGGGGGAAGGGCACTGAAGCTTTCTTT. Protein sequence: CASSLGGKGTEAFF.

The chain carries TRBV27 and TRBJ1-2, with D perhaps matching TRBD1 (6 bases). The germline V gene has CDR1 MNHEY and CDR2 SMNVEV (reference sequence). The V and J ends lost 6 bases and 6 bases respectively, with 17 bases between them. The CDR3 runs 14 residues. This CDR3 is CASRATGAGDGYTF. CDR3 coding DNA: TGTGCCAGCAGGGCAACCGGGGCAGGGGATGGCTACACCTTC.

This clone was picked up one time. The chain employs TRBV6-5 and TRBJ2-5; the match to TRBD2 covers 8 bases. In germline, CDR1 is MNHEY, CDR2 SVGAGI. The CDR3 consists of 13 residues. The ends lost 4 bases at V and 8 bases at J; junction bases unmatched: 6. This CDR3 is CASSSPGGGTQYF. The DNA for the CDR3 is TGTGCCAGCAGTTCCCCCGGGGGGGGAACCCAGTACTTC.

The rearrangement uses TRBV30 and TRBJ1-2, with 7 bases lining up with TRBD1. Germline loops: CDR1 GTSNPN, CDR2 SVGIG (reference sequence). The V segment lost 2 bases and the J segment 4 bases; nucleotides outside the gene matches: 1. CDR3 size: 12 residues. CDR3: CAWSRQGYGYTF. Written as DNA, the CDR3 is TGTGCCTGGAGTAGACAGGGCTATGGCTACACCTTC.

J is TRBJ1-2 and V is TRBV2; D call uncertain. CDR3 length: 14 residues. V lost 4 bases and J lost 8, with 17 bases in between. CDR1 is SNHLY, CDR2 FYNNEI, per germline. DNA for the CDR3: TGTGCCAGCAGTGCCGGACCCAAGGAGGAGGGCTACACCTTC. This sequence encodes CASSAGPKEEGYTF.